One sample yielded the 17 T cell receptor beta chains listed below, sequenced in a study of cytomegalovirus exposure and HLA in healthy donors. Primers for the PCR totalled 60 Vbeta and 13 Jbeta. Generated by immunoSEQ multiplex PCR, the TCRdb table keeps only in-frame clones and is missing some. This sample has about 300,000 clones; approximately 90% occur once, and the top ten carry roughly 4%. Sequenced: PBMCs. The receptors here all came from a man aged 40-50 years in good health and CMV-seropositive.

V usage is TRBV29-1 and J usage is TRBJ2-7; weak D call: TRBD2 (5 bases). Trimming left V 1 base short and J 1 base short, with 8 bases between. Germline V CDR1 and CDR2: SQVTM, ANQGSEA. There are 13 residues in the CDR3. The CDR3 region is CSVEGGKSYEQYF. The CDR3 bases are TGCAGCGTTGAAGGAGGGAAATCCTACGAGCAGTACTTC.

The chain carries TRBV5-6 and TRBJ2-2, with D possibly matching TRBD2 (5 bases). Germline V gene sequence: CDR1 SGHDT, CDR2 YYEEEE. The ends were cut back, 0 bases at V and 2 bases at J, with 14 bases in the middle. There are 17 residues in the CDR3. CDR3 in amino acids: CASSLEGGLHNTGELFF. CDR3 sequence (DNA): TGTGCCAGCAGCTTGGAGGGTGGACTCCATAACACCGGGGAGCTGTTTTTT.

The chain combines TRBV4-1 with TRBJ2-2; D might be TRBD1 (5 bases). Trimming left V 1 base short and J 4 bases short, with 10 bases between. Per germline, CDR1 MGHRA and CDR2 YSYEKL. There are 15 residues in the CDR3. CDR3 loop: CASSQGSGITGELFF. CDR3 DNA sequence: TGCGCCAGCAGCCAAGGGTCAGGGATCACCGGGGAGCTGTTTTTT.

The rearrangement joins TRBV6-1 to TRBJ2-3, with 8 nucleotides matching TRBD2. After removal of 2 bases from V and 2 bases from J, the junction contained 15 bases not matched to a gene. This CDR3 contains 19 residues. CDR1 is MNHNS, CDR2 SASEGT, per germline. CDR3 coding DNA: TGTGCCAGCAGTGAAAAAGGCCCCGGGGGGGGGTTCCTCACAGATACGCAGTATTTT. This translates into CASSEKGPGGGFLTDTQYF.

On this clone itself: Other DNA sequences in the same sample also yield this CDR3. V is TRBV4-1 and J is TRBJ2-1; 8 nucleotides line up with TRBD2. There are 15 residues in the CDR3. Germline CDR1 reads MGHRA; CDR2 reads YSYEKL. J lost 3 bases, V lost 1 base, and 2 bases had no gene match. The chain's CDR3 is CASSQGTSSYNEQFF. The CDR3 bases are TGCGCCAGCAGCCAAGGGACTAGCAGCTACAATGAGCAGTTCTTC.

About this clone itself: Other DNA sequences in the same sample also yield this CDR3. The V and J genes are TRBV5-1 and TRBJ2-3; no firm D call. Germline CDR1 reads SGHRS; CDR2 reads YFSETQ. Trimming removed 0 bases from V and 6 bases from J, with 5 bases in between. CDR3 length equals 12 residues. CDR3 in DNA: TGCGCCAGCAGCTTGGGTGCGGATACGCAGTATTTT. Translating it yields CASSLGADTQYF.

The gene calls are TRBV27 and TRBJ2-7; tentatively, D is TRBD1 (6 bases). Germline V gene lookup returns CDR1 MNHEY and CDR2 SMNVEV (reference sequence). V lost 3 bases to trimming and J lost 2 bases, with 11 bases between them. The CDR3 spans 14 residues. CDR3 nucleotides: TGTGCCAGCAGTTTGCAGGGGCCCACCTACGAGCAGTACTTC. Translation: CASSLQGPTYEQYF.

The chain recombines TRBV4-1 with TRBJ1-1; D might be TRBD1 (6 bases). V was trimmed by 4 bases and J by 0 bases, leaving 18 bases between them. The CDR3 has 17 residues. Germline CDR1 MGHRA, CDR2 YSYEKL. DNA for the CDR3: TGCGCCAGCAGCCTGAAAGGGCCAGGGGCCATGAACACTGAAGCTTTCTTT. Protein: CASSLKGPGAMNTEAFF.

The J gene is TRBJ2-5, the V gene TRBV28, with 7 bases aligning to TRBD2. V lost 6 bases and J lost 6; bases outside the gene matches: 10. Per germline, CDR1 MDHEN and CDR2 SYDVKM. The CDR3 contains 14 residues. The CDR3 region is CASRQVRGWQTQYF. The CDR3 nucleotides read TGTGCCAGCAGGCAAGTGCGGGGGTGGCAGACCCAGTACTTC. The variable domain in full, with the rest retrieved from reference TRBV28 and TRBJ2-5, is DVKVTQSSRYLVKRTGEKVFLECVQDMDHENMFWYRQDPGLGLRLIYFSYDVKMKEKGDIPEGYSVSREKKERFSLILESASTNQTSMYLCASRQVRGWQTQYFGPGTRLLVL.

The rearrangement uses TRBV25-1 and TRBJ2-7; a weak D match, TRBD2 (6 bases). The germline V gene encodes CDR1 MGHDK and CDR2 SYGVNS. The CDR3 runs 15 residues. The V gene lost 1 base and the J gene lost 0 bases, with 10 bases spanning the gap. The CDR3 coding sequence is TGTGCCAGCAGTGAATCTGGCGGGAACTCCTACGAGCAGTACTTC. It is translated as CASSESGGNSYEQYF.

A single count supports this clone. The chain couples TRBV7-2 to TRBJ2-2, with D possibly TRBD1 on 6 matching bases. This CDR3 is 16 amino acids long. Trimming removed 3 bases at V and 0 bases at J, with 11 bases between. In germline, CDR1 is SGHTA, CDR2 FQGNSA. CDR3 DNA: TGTGCCAGCAGCTTTCTTGGACAGACGAACACCGGGGAGCTGTTTTTT. This encodes CASSFLGQTNTGELFF.

The gene calls are TRBV14 and TRBJ2-1; D gene uncertain. Germline V gene sequence: CDR1 SGHDN, CDR2 FVKESK. The CDR3 is 11 amino acids. V lost 3 bases and J lost 11, with 8 bases in between. The CDR3 sequence: CASSHANQQFF. The CDR3 nucleotides are TGTGCCAGCAGCCACGCGAATCAGCAGTTCTTC.

The chain joins TRBV4-2 to TRBJ2-5; TRBD1 matches 7 bases. J was trimmed by 5 bases and V by 0 bases; bases with no gene match: 12. Looked up from germline, CDR1 is LGHNA and CDR2 is YNFKEQ. The length of the CDR3 is 17 residues. The CDR3 loop reads CASSQDLQGTGEETQYF. The DNA for the CDR3 is TGTGCCAGCAGCCAAGATCTTCAGGGCACAGGGGAGGAGACCCAGTACTTC.

The J gene is TRBJ1-4, the V gene TRBV9, with D perhaps matching TRBD1 (5 bases). Trimming took 3 bases from V and 1 from J, leaving 13 bases between them. Germline V gene lookup returns CDR1 SGDLS and CDR2 YYNGEE. This CDR3 region has 16 residues. CDR3 sequence (DNA): TGTGCCAGCAGCGGCAGGGAGGGCGGAACTAATGAAAAACTGTTTTTT. It is translated as CASSGREGGTNEKLFF. The complete variable domain, with remaining parts taken from reference TRBV9 and TRBJ1-4, reads DSGVTQTPKHLITATGQRVTLRCSPRSGDLSVYWYQQSLDQGLQFLIQYYNGEERAKGNILERFSAQQFPDLHSELNLSSLELGDSALYFCASSGREGGTNEKLFFGSGTQLSVL.

The CDR3 sequence is CASSGIGDSNEKLFF. CDR3 DNA: TGTGCCAGCAGTGGGATTGGGGACAGTAATGAAAAACTGTTTTTT. The gene calls are TRBV27 and TRBJ1-4, with TRBD1 identical over 7 bases. The CDR3 has 15 amino acids. Per the germline V gene, CDR1 is MNHEY and CDR2 is SMNVEV (reference sequence). The junction had 7 bases not matched to a gene; V was cut back by 5 bases and J by 4 bases.

The chain is built from TRBV2 and TRBJ2-3, with a tentative D call TRBD1 (5 bases). The CDR3 is 15 amino acids. Germline lookup yields CDR1 SNHLY and CDR2 FYNNEI. V was cut by 6 bases and J by 4 bases, with 17 bases left in between. The CDR3 coding sequence is TGTGCCAGCAGAGTTTGGCAGGGCAGGGCAGATACGCAGTATTTT. Translation gives CASRVWQGRADTQYF.

The J gene is TRBJ1-4, the V gene TRBV13; 7 bases fit TRBD1. The V and J ends lost 1 base and 0 bases, in that order; junction bases with no gene match: 5. This CDR3 has 17 residues. Germline V gives CDR1 PRHDT, CDR2 FYEKMQ (reference sequence). The DNA of the CDR3 is TGTGCCAGCAGCTTAGACCCCAGGGGGGCAACTAATGAAAAACTGTTTTTT. Amino acid sequence: CASSLDPRGATNEKLFF.